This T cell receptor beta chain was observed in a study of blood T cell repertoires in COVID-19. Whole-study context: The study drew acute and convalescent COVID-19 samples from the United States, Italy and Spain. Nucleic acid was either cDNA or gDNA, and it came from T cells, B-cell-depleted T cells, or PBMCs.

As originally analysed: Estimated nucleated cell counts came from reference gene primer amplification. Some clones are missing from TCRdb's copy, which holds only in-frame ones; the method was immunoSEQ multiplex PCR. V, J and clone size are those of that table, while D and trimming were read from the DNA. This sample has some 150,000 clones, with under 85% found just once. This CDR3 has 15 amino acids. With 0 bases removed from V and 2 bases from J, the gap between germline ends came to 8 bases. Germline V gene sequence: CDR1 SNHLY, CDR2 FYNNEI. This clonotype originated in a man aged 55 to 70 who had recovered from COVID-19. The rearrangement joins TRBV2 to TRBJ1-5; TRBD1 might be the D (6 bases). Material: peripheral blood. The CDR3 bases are TGTGCCAGCAGTGAAGCACAGGGAGGCAATCAGCCCCAGCATTTT. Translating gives CASSEAQGGNQPQHF.